A single T cell receptor (beta chain) is shown here with its context. This table comes from immunoSEQ multiplex PCR, and its TCRdb copy is limited to in-frame clones, with some not included. The repertoire holds around 580,000 clones, roughly 98% seen once, with roughly 0.29% in the top ten. Terminally differentiated effector memory CD45RA+ cells were excluded by CCR7 positive selection of CD45RO-negative cells. Donors were Caucasian adults residing in Nashville, Tennessee, USA. These data are taken from a study of shared clonotypes between healthy human individuals. V dropped 6 bases and J dropped 7 bases, with 13 bases sitting between them. This CDR3 region has 12 residues. CDR1 is SQVTM, CDR2 ANQGSEA, per germline.

This chain links TRBV29-1 with TRBJ2-1; possible D gene TRBD1, 5 bases. The sequenced material came from naive CD8+ T cells sorted from blood. This clonotype was obtained from a man aged 25-45 years in good health. Here the CDR3 reads CSVKGARNEQFF. The DNA for the CDR3 is TGCAGCGTAAAAGGGGCGAGGAATGAGCAGTTCTTC.